The T cell receptor beta chain under discussion was sequenced for a study of T cell responses to AZD1222 COVID-19 vaccine. Second doses were pooled across both intervals (about 4 or about 12 weeks). Germline lookup yields CDR1 SGHRS and CDR2 YFSETQ. The CDR3 is 13 amino acids. The V end was cut by 2 bases, the J end by 3 bases, with 8 bases between. This table comes from immunoSEQ multiplex PCR, and its TCRdb copy is limited to in-frame clones, with some not included. The profile shows roughly 150,000 clones, over 70% of them singletons. The sample consisted of peripheral blood, taken 28 days after the second AZD1222 dose. The rearrangement uses TRBV5-1 and TRBJ2-5; a possible D gene is TRBD2 (7 bases). The clonotype originates from an adult who received the AZD1222 COVID-19 vaccine. Written as DNA, the CDR3 is TGCGCCAGCAGCTTAGGGGGGGAAGAGACCCAGTACTTC. Translating it yields CASSLGGEETQYF. The whole variable domain, filled in from reference TRBV5-1 and TRBJ2-5, reads KAGVTQTPRYLIKTRGQQVTLSCSPISGHRSVSWYQQTPGQGLQFLFEYFSETQRNKGNFPGRFSGRQFSNSRSEMNVSTLELGDSALYLCASSLGGEETQYFGPGTRLLVL.